This T cell receptor beta chain emerged from a study of blood T cell repertoires in COVID-19. Deletions cut 5 bases from V and 4 bases from J, with 9 bases between. CDR3 length equals 12 residues. The V gene's germline CDR1 is MNHEY and CDR2 SVGAGI. Seattle patients were enrolled while actively infected and followed longitudinally. The assay was immunoSEQ multiplex PCR, and TCRdb's table has in-frame clones only and misses some. The sample comprises 65,000 to 90,000 clones, around nine tenths of which are singletons, and around 6.3% rests with the top ten. V gene TRBV6-5 combines with J gene TRBJ2-7, with D maybe TRBD2 (6 bases). The receptor's source is a man aged 80 or over with COVID-19, enrolled during active disease. The sequencing sample was made of peripheral blood. The CDR3 region is CASSPRGYEQYF. The CDR3 DNA is TGTGCCAGCAGTCCCCGGGGGTACGAGCAGTACTTC.